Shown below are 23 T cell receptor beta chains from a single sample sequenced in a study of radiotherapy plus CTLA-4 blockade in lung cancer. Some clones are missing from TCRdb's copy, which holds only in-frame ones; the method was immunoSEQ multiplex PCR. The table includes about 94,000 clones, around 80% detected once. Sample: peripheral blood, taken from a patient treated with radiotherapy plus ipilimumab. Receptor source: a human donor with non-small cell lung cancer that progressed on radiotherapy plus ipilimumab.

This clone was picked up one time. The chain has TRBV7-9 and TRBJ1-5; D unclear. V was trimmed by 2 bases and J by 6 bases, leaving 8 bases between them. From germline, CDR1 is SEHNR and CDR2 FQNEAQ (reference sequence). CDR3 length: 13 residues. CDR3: CASSLKMRQPQHF. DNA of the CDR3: TGTGCCAGCAGCTTAAAGATGCGTCAGCCCCAGCATTTT.

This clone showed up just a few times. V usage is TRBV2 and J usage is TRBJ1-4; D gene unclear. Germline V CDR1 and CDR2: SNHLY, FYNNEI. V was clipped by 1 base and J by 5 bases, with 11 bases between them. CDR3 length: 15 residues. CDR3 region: CASSEGSDYNEKLFF. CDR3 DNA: TGTGCCAGCAGTGAAGGTTCAGACTACAATGAAAAACTGTTTTTT. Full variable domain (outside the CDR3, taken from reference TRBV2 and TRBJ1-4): EPEVTQTPSHQVTQMGQEVILRCVPISNHLYFYWYRQILGQKVEFLVSFYNNEISEKSEIFDDQFSVERPDGSNFTLKIRSTKLEDSAMYFCASSEGSDYNEKLFFGSGTQLSVL.

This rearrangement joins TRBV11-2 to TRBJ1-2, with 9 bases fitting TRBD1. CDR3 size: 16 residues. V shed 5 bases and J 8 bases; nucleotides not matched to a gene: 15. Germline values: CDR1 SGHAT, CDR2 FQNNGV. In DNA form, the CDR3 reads TGTGCCAGCAGCACCCTACAGGGGGCTTCGGGACGGGGCTACACCTTC. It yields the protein CASSTLQGASGRGYTF.

This CDR3 reads CASSSPGTSVREQFF. The CDR3 DNA reads TGTGCCAGCAGTTCACCCGGGACTAGTGTCCGGGAGCAGTTCTTC. The chain recombines TRBV28 with TRBJ2-1, with 8 nucleotides matching TRBD2. The V gene's germline CDR1 is MDHEN and CDR2 SYDVKM. The CDR3 contains 15 residues. V was clipped by 4 bases and J by 10 bases; unmatched bases: 12.

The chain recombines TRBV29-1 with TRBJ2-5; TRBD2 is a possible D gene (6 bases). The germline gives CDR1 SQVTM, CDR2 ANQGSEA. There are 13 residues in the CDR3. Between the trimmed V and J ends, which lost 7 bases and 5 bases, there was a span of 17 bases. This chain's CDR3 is CSGTGVLVETQYF. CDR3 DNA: TGCAGCGGGACGGGAGTGTTGGTGGAGACCCAGTACTTC.

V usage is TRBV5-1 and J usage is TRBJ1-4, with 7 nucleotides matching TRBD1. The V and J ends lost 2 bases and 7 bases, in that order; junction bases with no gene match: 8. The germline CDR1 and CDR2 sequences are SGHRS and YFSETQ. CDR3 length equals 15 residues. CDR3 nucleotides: TGCGCCAGCAGCTTCGACAGGGTGGGTGGTGAAAAACTGTTTTTT. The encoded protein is CASSFDRVGGEKLFF.

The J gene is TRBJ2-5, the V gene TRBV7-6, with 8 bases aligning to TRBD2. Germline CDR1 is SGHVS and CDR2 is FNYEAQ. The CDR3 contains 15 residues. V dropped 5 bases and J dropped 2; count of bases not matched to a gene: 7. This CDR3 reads CASSKTGTRQETQYF. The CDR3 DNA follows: TGTGCCAGCAGCAAGACCGGGACTAGACAAGAGACCCAGTACTTC.

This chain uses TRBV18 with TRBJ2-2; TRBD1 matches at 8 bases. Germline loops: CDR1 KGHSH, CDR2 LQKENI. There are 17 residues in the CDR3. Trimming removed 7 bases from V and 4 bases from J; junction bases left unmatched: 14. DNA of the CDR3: TGTGCCAGCTTCACACGGCAGGGGGCCCCGAGCACCGGGGAGCTGTTTTTT. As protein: CASFTRQGAPSTGELFF.

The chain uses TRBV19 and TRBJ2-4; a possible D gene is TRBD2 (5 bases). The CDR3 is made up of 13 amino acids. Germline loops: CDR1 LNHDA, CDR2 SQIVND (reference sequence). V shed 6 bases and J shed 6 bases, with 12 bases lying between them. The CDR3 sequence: CASSQGLVNIQYF. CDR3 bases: TGTGCCAGTAGCCAAGGACTGGTAAACATTCAGTACTTC.

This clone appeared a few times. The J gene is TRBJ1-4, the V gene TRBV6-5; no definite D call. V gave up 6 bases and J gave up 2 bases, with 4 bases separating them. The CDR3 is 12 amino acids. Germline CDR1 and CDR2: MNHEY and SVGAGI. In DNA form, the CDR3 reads TGTGCCAGCAGGGGGACTAATGAAAAACTGTTTTTT. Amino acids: CASRGTNEKLFF.

The DNA for the CDR3 is TGTGCCAGCAGTGGGGGACTAGCGGGGTGCTCTGGGGCCAACGTCCTGACTTTC. Translating it yields CASSGGLAGCSGANVLTF. The rearrangement links TRBV6-1 to TRBJ2-6, with 13 bases that match TRBD2. CDR1 and CDR2 (germline): MNHNS, SASEGT. Trimming at V came to 4 bases and at J to 0 bases, leaving 3 bases not matched to a gene. The CDR3 totals 18 residues.

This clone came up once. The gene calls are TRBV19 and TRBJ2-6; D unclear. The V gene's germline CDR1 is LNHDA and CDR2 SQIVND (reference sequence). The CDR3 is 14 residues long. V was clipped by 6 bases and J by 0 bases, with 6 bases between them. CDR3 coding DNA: TGTGCCAGTAGCAAAGACTCTGGGGCCAACGTCCTGACTTTC. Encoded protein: CASSKDSGANVLTF.

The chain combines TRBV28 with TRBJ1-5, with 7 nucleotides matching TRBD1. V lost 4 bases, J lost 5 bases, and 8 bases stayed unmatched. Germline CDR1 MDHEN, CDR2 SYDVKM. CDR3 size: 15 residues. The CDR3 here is CASSSLGTAYQPQHF. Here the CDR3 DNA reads TGTGCCAGCAGTTCCCTCGGGACAGCTTATCAGCCCCAGCATTTT.

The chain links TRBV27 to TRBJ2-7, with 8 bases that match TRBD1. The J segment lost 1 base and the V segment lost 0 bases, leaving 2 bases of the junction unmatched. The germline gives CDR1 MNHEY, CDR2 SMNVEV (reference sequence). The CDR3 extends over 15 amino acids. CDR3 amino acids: CASSLSGQGSYEQYF. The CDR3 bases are TGTGCCAGCAGTTTATCAGGACAGGGTTCCTACGAGCAGTACTTC.

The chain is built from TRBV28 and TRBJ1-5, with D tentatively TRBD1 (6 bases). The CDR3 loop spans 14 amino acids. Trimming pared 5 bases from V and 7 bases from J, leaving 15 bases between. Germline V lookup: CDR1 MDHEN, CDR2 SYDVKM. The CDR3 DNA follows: TGTGCCAGCAGTCCCCAGGGGCGTAAGCAGCCCCAGCATTTT. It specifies CASSPQGRKQPQHF.

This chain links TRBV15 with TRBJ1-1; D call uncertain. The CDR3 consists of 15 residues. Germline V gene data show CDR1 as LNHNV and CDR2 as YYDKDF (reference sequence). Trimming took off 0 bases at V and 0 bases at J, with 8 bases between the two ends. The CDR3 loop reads CATSRDRQLNTEAFF. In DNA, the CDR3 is TGTGCCACCAGCAGAGATCGGCAGTTGAACACTGAAGCTTTCTTT.

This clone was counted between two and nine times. CDR3 protein: CASSAGPWEEQYF. The CDR3 DNA reads as TGTGCCAGCAGTGCGGGCCCCTGGGAGGAGCAGTACTTC. This chain links TRBV6-6 with TRBJ2-7, with D perhaps TRBD2 (5 bases). Deletions cut 5 bases from V and 7 bases from J, with 15 bases between. CDR3 size: 13 residues. The germline gives CDR1 MNHNY, CDR2 SVGAGI (reference sequence).

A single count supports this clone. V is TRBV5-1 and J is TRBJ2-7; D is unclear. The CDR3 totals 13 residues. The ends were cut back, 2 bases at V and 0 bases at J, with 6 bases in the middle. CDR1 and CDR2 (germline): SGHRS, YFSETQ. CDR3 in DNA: TGCGCCAGCAGCTTCGGGTACTCCTACGAGCAGTACTTC. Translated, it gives CASSFGYSYEQYF.

The CDR3 here is CSVDNRGGYGYTF. CDR3 in DNA: TGCAGCGTTGACAACAGGGGAGGTTATGGCTACACCTTC. The gene calls are TRBV29-1 and TRBJ1-2; 7 bases are a match to TRBD1. The V gene end was trimmed by 3 bases and the J gene end by 5 bases; junction bases not matched to a gene: 6. The CDR3 runs to 13 residues. CDR1 is SQVTM, CDR2 ANQGSEA, per germline.

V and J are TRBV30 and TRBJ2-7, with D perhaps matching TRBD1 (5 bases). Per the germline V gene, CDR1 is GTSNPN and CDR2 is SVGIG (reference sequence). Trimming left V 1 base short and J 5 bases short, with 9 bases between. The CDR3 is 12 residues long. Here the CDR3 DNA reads TGTGCCTGGAGTGGACAGTACCACGAGCAGTACTTC. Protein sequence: CAWSGQYHEQYF.

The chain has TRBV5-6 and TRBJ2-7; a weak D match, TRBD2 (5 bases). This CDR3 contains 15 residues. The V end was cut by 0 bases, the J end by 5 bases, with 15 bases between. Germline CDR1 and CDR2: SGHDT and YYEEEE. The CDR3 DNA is TGTGCCAGCAGCTTGGCTCTCTCCGGGGATGACGAGCAGTACGTC. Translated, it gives CASSLALSGDDEQYV.

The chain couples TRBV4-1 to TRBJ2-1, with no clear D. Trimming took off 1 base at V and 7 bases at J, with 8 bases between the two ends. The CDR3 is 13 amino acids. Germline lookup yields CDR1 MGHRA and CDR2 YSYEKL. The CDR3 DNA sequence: TGCGCCAGCAGCCAAGGAATTGGGAATGAGCAGTTCTTC. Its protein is CASSQGIGNEQFF.

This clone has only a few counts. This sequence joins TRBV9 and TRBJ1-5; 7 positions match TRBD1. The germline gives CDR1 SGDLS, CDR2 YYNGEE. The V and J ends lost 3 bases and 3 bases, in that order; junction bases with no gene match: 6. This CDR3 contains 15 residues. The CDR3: CASSERQGINQPQHF. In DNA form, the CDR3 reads TGTGCCAGCAGCGAGAGACAGGGCATCAATCAGCCCCAGCATTTT.